This TCR beta chain is drawn from a study of cytomegalovirus exposure and HLA in healthy donors. The study, taken as a whole, reports: Later analysis demonstrated an association between a missense DCLRE1C variant and TCR beta V- and J-gene trimming.

The CDR3 has 13 amino acids. V was trimmed by 6 bases and J by 3 bases, leaving 12 bases between them. Germline V gene sequence: CDR1 SGHDN, CDR2 FVKESK. In regard to this clone: Its antigen is not known.

Primers: 60 Vbeta forward and 13 Jbeta reverse. Per the original methods: The authors later counted approximately 80 million unique TCR beta chains, 9 million to 12 million of them shared. The repertoire was sequenced with immunoSEQ multiplex PCR; TCRdb's copy has only in-frame clones and lacks some. V and J calls plus clone size are reproduced from that table; the DNA served to infer D and trimming. The profile covers approximately 88,000 clones, with about 80% appearing a single time and around 1.5% taken by the ten largest. This chain links TRBV14 with TRBJ2-7; perhaps TRBD2 as D (6 bases). Specimen: PBMCs. The receptor comes from a male donor in good health and CMV-seronegative. DNA for the CDR3: TGTGCCAGCAGTCAGCGGCGGGGCTACGAGCAGTACTTC. This codes for CASSQRRGYEQYF.